This TCR beta chain appears in the sequencing data of a study of blood T cell repertoires in COVID-19. Assignment of participants to cohorts was predicated upon participant-reported clinical history. As processed by the authors: Quantification of nucleated cells was approximated via reference gene primer amplification. Only in-frame clones appear in the TCRdb table, and some are missing; sequencing was by immunoSEQ multiplex PCR. V and J calls and clone size are copied from that table; D and trimming were computed from the DNA. This sample has about 200,000 clones, with more than 80% found just once. J lost 5 bases, V lost 6 bases, and 9 bases had no gene match. Looked up from germline, CDR1 is MNHEY and CDR2 is SVGAGI. The CDR3 consists of 15 residues.

J is TRBJ2-3 and V is TRBV6-5; 9 bases are a match to TRBD2. The sequencing input was PBMCs or T cells enriched from blood (not recorded which). The receptor was derived from a man aged 25-45 years who had recovered from COVID-19. The CDR3 bases are TGTGCCAGCAGCCGAGGGGCGGGAGGGATAGATACGCAGTATTTT. It encodes CASSRGAGGIDTQYF.